This T cell receptor (beta chain) was sequenced during a study of radiotherapy plus CTLA-4 blockade in lung cancer. Only in-frame clones appear in the TCRdb table, and some are missing; sequencing was by immunoSEQ multiplex PCR. The table records under 65,000 clones, 79% of them present only once. CDR3 size: 15 residues. The V gene's germline CDR1 is SQVTM and CDR2 ANQGSEA. The V end was cut by 0 bases, the J end by 4 bases, with 15 bases between. The origin of this receptor is a human donor with non-small cell lung cancer who had a complete response to radiotherapy plus ipilimumab. The input for sequencing was peripheral blood, taken from a patient treated with radiotherapy plus ipilimumab. V gene TRBV29-1 combines with J gene TRBJ1-1; D call uncertain. The CDR3 loop is CSVEDRSTLGTEAFF. Written as DNA, the CDR3 is TGCAGCGTTGAAGATCGGTCAACCCTCGGCACTGAAGCTTTCTTT.